This TCR beta chain was obtained from a study of T cells expressing NK-cell markers (dated by TCRdb to the early 2020s). Describing the broader study: TCR beta-chain repertoires were profiled in sorted CD3+CD56+NKG2C+, CD3+CD56+NKG2C- and CD3+CD56-NKG2C+ T-cell subsets from fewer than 10 donors. Of the eight sequenced donors, seven were found to be HCMV-seropositive and one was found to be HCMV-seronegative. The study sequenced eight donors, all healthy volunteers chosen at random: three men and five women. Sequencing of the libraries produced 2 x 150 bp reads on Illumina HiSeq 2000/2500, MiSeq or NextSeq. Summary of the overall study and its limitations: Whether the expanded NKG2C-expressing T cell clones were specific for HCMV antigens was left unclear. In several donors, the dominant CD3+CD56+NKG2C+ clonotypes were found to rank among the top 10 CD8+ clonotypes and to make up roughly 1.0-7.0% of CD8+ T cells. Those dominant clonotypes were again the most abundant among CD3+CD56-NKG2C+ cells in a handful of donors, at roughly 25-65%.

The CDR3 covers 11 residues, taking in both the cysteine and the phenylalanine. This entry has no DNA. Notes on this clonotype: What antigen it recognizes has not been identified.

The listed sequencing device is Illumina HiSeq 2000. 5'RACE template switching, by which a universal primer site and unique molecular identifiers were added, was used to make TCR beta cDNA libraries. cDNA synthesis was primed from the TCR beta constant segment and was followed by two successive PCR amplification steps. The source study handled its data this way. MIGEC handled demultiplexing of the reads and grouping by UMI, while MiTCR was used to assemble and quantify clonotypes. To remove erroneous sequences, TCR cDNA sequences were retained only when supported by two or more reads. The tcR package was used for downstream repertoire analysis, and clonotypes were matched across fractions by CDR3 nucleotide sequence plus V segment. Antigen specificity was annotated against VDJdb with VDJmatch, allowing one amino acid substitution in CDR3. The reads, reprocessed by TCRdb, yield one row per CDR3 protein sequence and no DNA. The V and J calls reflect TCRdb's pipeline rather than the authors' work. The sample's table lists a count of about half a million distinct CDR3 sequences. The ten most abundant clones make up about 1.5% of the sample.

A commercial ELISA kit detecting HCMV-specific IgG in serum was used to determine HCMV serostatus. Peripheral blood mononuclear cells were isolated from blood by Ficoll density gradient centrifugation. The sequenced material came from blood T cells: a sorted CD56 or NKG2C T cell subset, CD4+ or CD8+ T cells, or bulk PBMC T cells (not recorded which). The clonotype comes from a woman aged 45-59 years in good health. Donor details come from another sample of the same person, matched by shared clones. This chain joins TRBV12-3 or TRBV12-4 to TRBJ2-1. The CDR3 sequence is CASSLRQNQFF.